This paragraph reports one T cell receptor (beta chain). Its antigen is currently unknown. Germline values: CDR1 SGHTS, CDR2 YDEGEE. This CDR3 is built from 15 residues. V lost 2 bases and J 7 bases, leaving 15 bases between the germline ends. The data were obtained in a study of shared clonotypes between healthy human individuals. Study-wide context: Plates per donor: three CD4 naive, three CD4 memory, two CD8 naive, one CD8 memory.

The study, taken as a whole, reports: Estimated clonotype richness was generally higher in naive than memory subsets.

Repertoires were generated with immunoSEQ multiplex PCR, while TCRdb's copy carries only in-frame clones and drops some. The sample shows more than 2 million clones, roughly 95% of them seen only once. Naivety among CD8 cells was defined by CD45RO negativity and positive CCR7 selection, thereby excluding terminally differentiated effector memory CD45RA+ cells. V gene TRBV5-8 combines with J gene TRBJ1-4; no firm D call. This receptor was taken from a man between 18 and 35 years old in good health. Some clones in this sample may be carry-over from other donors' samples. Sequenced sample: naive CD8+ T cells from PBMCs. This CDR3 reads CASSLDLYRSEKLFF. The CDR3 DNA follows: TGTGCCAGCAGCTTAGATCTCTACAGAAGTGAAAAACTGTTTTTT. Based on the CDR3 plus reference TRBV5-8 and TRBJ1-4, the full variable domain is EAGVTQSPTHLIKTRGQQATLRCSPISGHTSVYWYQQALGLGLQFLLWYDEGEERNRGNFPPRFSGRQFPNYSSELNVNALELEDSALYLCASSLDLYRSEKLFFGSGTQLSVL.